The 7 T cell receptor beta chains below come from one sample, sequenced in a study of neurological immune-mediated disorders. Via MiXCR, TCRdb re-called the 5' RACE reads, giving one row per CDR3 protein. The sample holds about 44,000 distinct CDR3 sequences; roughly 21% are singletons and the top ten take 4% to 5.5%. The time point was: technical triplicate 3. The sequenced sample consisted of PBMCs. The source of these receptors is a man aged 55 to 69 with HTLV-1-associated myelopathy (HAM/TSP).

The sample holds many counts of this clonotype. The rearrangement links TRBV6-5 to TRBJ1-3, with D possibly matching TRBD1 (5 bases). The CDR3 length is 16 residues. Trimming stripped 6 bases from V and 0 bases from J, with 15 bases between. Germline CDR1 is MNHEY and CDR2 is SVGAGI. The CDR3 loop is CASRILGGASGNTIYF. The CDR3 region has the DNA TGTGCCAGCAGGATACTAGGAGGGGCCTCTGGAAACACCATATATTTT.

The CDR3 region is CASSESGAGAYTQYF. The CDR3 region has the DNA TGTGCCAGCAGTGAATCAGGTGCGGGAGCGTATACGCAGTATTTT. The chain joins TRBV2 to TRBJ2-3; 7 bases line up with TRBD2. J was trimmed by 7 bases and V by 2 bases; bases with no gene match: 9. Germline CDR1 and CDR2: SNHLY and FYNNEI. CDR3 length: 15 amino acids.

This clonotype has just a few counts. This may come from a read error, since a much larger clone is one base off. The rearrangement links TRBV11-2 to TRBJ2-2; D might be TRBD2 (7 bases). In germline, CDR1 is SGHAT, CDR2 FQNNGV. The V gene lost 5 bases and the J gene lost 3 bases, with 16 bases spanning the gap. The CDR3 is made up of 16 amino acids. Written as DNA, the CDR3 is TGTGCCAGCAGCCAAAGGGGGGGGATTGACACCGGGGAGCTGTTTTTT. Translated: CASSQRGGIDTGELFF.

This clonotype came up many times. The rearrangement joins TRBV20-1 to TRBJ2-2, with 9 positions matching TRBD2. Germline CDR1 is DFQATT and CDR2 is SNEGSKA (reference sequence). CDR3 length: 17 amino acids. V lost 0 bases, J lost 0 bases, and 5 bases stayed unmatched. For the CDR3, the DNA is TGCAGTGCTAGAGATCAGCGACTAGCGGCGAACACCGGGGAGCTGTTTTTT. Translated: CSARDQRLAANTGELFF.

CDR3 in amino acids: CASSAMRPKPNEQFF. The CDR3 DNA reads TGTGCCAGTAGTGCGATGAGACCTAAACCCAATGAGCAGTTCTTC. The chain joins TRBV27 to TRBJ2-1; the D is unclear. The germline V gene encodes CDR1 MNHEY and CDR2 SMNVEV (reference sequence). This CDR3 is built from 15 residues. V was pared by 9 bases and J by 6 bases, with 21 bases between.

This clonotype appeared many times. This chain uses TRBV29-1 with TRBJ2-3; perhaps TRBD1 as D (6 bases). This CDR3 spans 15 amino acids. Trimming took off 6 bases at V and 10 bases at J, with 26 bases between the two ends. Germline V gene data show CDR1 as SQVTM and CDR2 as ANQGSEA. The chain's CDR3 is CSVSLSGDNSGPQYF. The CDR3 DNA reads as TGCAGCGTCTCTCTGTCTGGGGACAATTCGGGGCCGCAGTATTTT.

The gene calls are TRBV5-1 and TRBJ2-1; 12 bases match TRBD1. The CDR3 has 15 residues. The V segment lost 4 bases and the J segment 8 bases; nucleotides outside the gene matches: 7. CDR1 and CDR2 (germline): SGHRS, YFSETQ. The CDR3 nucleotides are TGCGCCAGCAGCACCTCGGGACAGGGGGCCCATGAGCAGTTCTTC. As protein: CASSTSGQGAHEQFF.